A selection of T cell receptor beta chains follows, all from one sample in a study of T cell responses to AZD1222 COVID-19 vaccine. This table comes from immunoSEQ multiplex PCR, and its TCRdb copy is limited to in-frame clones, with some not included. The sample lists around 80,000 clones; approximately 85% were seen once. The source was peripheral blood, collected 28 days after the second AZD1222 dose. Receptor source: an adult who received the AZD1222 COVID-19 vaccine. CDR3s include the opening cysteine and the closing phenylalanine or tryptophan. The order of the fields is J gene, V gene, D gene, clone size, CDR3 protein. The D gene is left open where the match is weak. Size is stated for part of the rows, as once, few or many counts, or as a class when the clone is expanded.

j_gene: TRBJ1-4; v_gene: TRBV3-1/TRBV3-2; d_gene: .; abundance: .; CDR3aa: CASSRGGANEKLFF
j_gene: TRBJ2-7; v_gene: TRBV12-3/TRBV12-4; d_gene: .; abundance: .; CDR3aa: CASSLAQRAEQYF
j_gene: TRBJ2-7; v_gene: TRBV28; d_gene: .; abundance: once; CDR3aa: CASSRAWGAGEQYF
j_gene: TRBJ1-6; v_gene: TRBV28; d_gene: .; abundance: .; CDR3aa: CASRNPGFHSPLHF
j_gene: TRBJ2-7; v_gene: TRBV27; d_gene: TRBD2; abundance: few; CDR3aa: CASSLSGLGTSAAYEQYF
j_gene: TRBJ2-7; v_gene: TRBV11-2; d_gene: TRBD1; abundance: .; CDR3aa: CASSLTQTGGVYEQYF
j_gene: TRBJ1-1; v_gene: TRBV14; d_gene: .; abundance: .; CDR3aa: CASSPPAGIAEAFF
j_gene: TRBJ1-1; v_gene: TRBV5-5; d_gene: .; abundance: .; CDR3aa: CASSLGDTEAFF
j_gene: TRBJ2-7; v_gene: TRBV6-5; d_gene: .; abundance: .; CDR3aa: CATQTGYEQYF
j_gene: TRBJ2-7; v_gene: TRBV30; d_gene: TRBD2; abundance: once; CDR3aa: CAWSVGTRRYYEQYF
j_gene: TRBJ2-2; v_gene: TRBV28; d_gene: .; abundance: .; CDR3aa: CATVRLAGNTGELFF
j_gene: TRBJ2-3; v_gene: TRBV7-9; d_gene: .; abundance: .; CDR3aa: CASSLITDTQYF
j_gene: TRBJ2-2; v_gene: TRBV4-2; d_gene: TRBD1; abundance: .; CDR3aa: CASSQDWAGGSGELFF
j_gene: TRBJ2-7; v_gene: TRBV27; d_gene: .; abundance: .; CDR3aa: CASSLIGLAREQYF
j_gene: TRBJ2-7; v_gene: TRBV11-3; d_gene: .; abundance: .; CDR3aa: CASSHRRRISYEQYF
j_gene: TRBJ2-3; v_gene: TRBV27; d_gene: .; abundance: .; CDR3aa: CASSLGLRTDTQYF
j_gene: TRBJ1-6; v_gene: TRBV3-1/TRBV3-2; d_gene: .; abundance: .; CDR3aa: CASSPKGAFSPLHF
j_gene: TRBJ1-2; v_gene: TRBV5-5; d_gene: .; abundance: .; CDR3aa: CASSLEDNFYGYTF
j_gene: TRBJ1-6; v_gene: TRBV5-5; d_gene: TRBD1; abundance: .; CDR3aa: CASSSTGGPNSPLHF
j_gene: TRBJ2-3; v_gene: TRBV9; d_gene: .; abundance: .; CDR3aa: CASSVPTAGNTQYF
j_gene: TRBJ2-5; v_gene: TRBV6-5; d_gene: .; abundance: .; CDR3aa: CASSFAETQYF
j_gene: TRBJ2-7; v_gene: TRBV10-1; d_gene: .; abundance: .; CDR3aa: CASQGYEQYF
j_gene: TRBJ2-5; v_gene: TRBV5-5; d_gene: .; abundance: .; CDR3aa: CASSRTLSETQYF
j_gene: TRBJ2-7; v_gene: TRBV6-1; d_gene: .; abundance: few; CDR3aa: CASSEMGAVRGTNEQYF
j_gene: TRBJ2-3; v_gene: TRBV9; d_gene: TRBD2; abundance: .; CDR3aa: CASSAGTSGLDTQYF
j_gene: TRBJ1-1; v_gene: TRBV9; d_gene: .; abundance: .; CDR3aa: CASSVTVSGTEAFF
j_gene: TRBJ1-3; v_gene: TRBV10-3; d_gene: .; abundance: .; CDR3aa: CAISESDTGNTIYF
j_gene: TRBJ1-2; v_gene: TRBV4-1; d_gene: .; abundance: once; CDR3aa: CASSPTPGSYMGGYTF
j_gene: TRBJ1-1; v_gene: TRBV4-2; d_gene: .; abundance: .; CDR3aa: CASSQDMITGWAFF
j_gene: TRBJ2-5; v_gene: TRBV6-2/TRBV6-3; d_gene: TRBD1; abundance: .; CDR3aa: CASSYEMTGFQETQYF
j_gene: TRBJ1-3; v_gene: TRBV19; d_gene: .; abundance: .; CDR3aa: CASRTKNGNTIYF
j_gene: TRBJ2-2; v_gene: TRBV7-7; d_gene: .; abundance: .; CDR3aa: CASSPSPGQPTGELFF
j_gene: TRBJ2-3; v_gene: TRBV6-2/TRBV6-3; d_gene: TRBD2; abundance: .; CDR3aa: CASSYRLAGTDTQYF
j_gene: TRBJ1-6; v_gene: TRBV5-5; d_gene: .; abundance: .; CDR3aa: CASSLGGSYNSPLHF
j_gene: TRBJ1-1; v_gene: TRBV5-1; d_gene: .; abundance: .; CDR3aa: CASSLRAGMNTEAFF
j_gene: TRBJ1-4; v_gene: TRBV11-2; d_gene: .; abundance: few; CDR3aa: CASSLGQTAEDEKLFF
j_gene: TRBJ2-1; v_gene: TRBV27; d_gene: .; abundance: .; CDR3aa: CASSDRFNEQFF
j_gene: TRBJ1-2; v_gene: TRBV19; d_gene: .; abundance: .; CDR3aa: CASSISASNYGYTF
j_gene: TRBJ1-4; v_gene: TRBV10-3; d_gene: .; abundance: .; CDR3aa: CAINSNNEKLFF
j_gene: TRBJ2-3; v_gene: TRBV7-9; d_gene: .; abundance: .; CDR3aa: CASSPTGRGTDTQYF
j_gene: TRBJ1-6; v_gene: TRBV24-1; d_gene: TRBD1; abundance: .; CDR3aa: CATSDNRDRAPLHF
j_gene: TRBJ1-2; v_gene: TRBV6-5; d_gene: .; abundance: few; CDR3aa: CASSSTVLNYGYTF
j_gene: TRBJ1-5; v_gene: TRBV7-8; d_gene: .; abundance: .; CDR3aa: CASSSLSGYNQPQHF
j_gene: TRBJ1-6; v_gene: TRBV28; d_gene: .; abundance: .; CDR3aa: CASSSWTGNNSPLHF
j_gene: TRBJ2-5; v_gene: TRBV29-1; d_gene: TRBD2; abundance: .; CDR3aa: CSVGSGKRLPYF